Listed here are 21 T cell receptor beta chains from one sample, sequenced in a study of shared clonotypes between healthy human individuals. Naive CD8 cells lacked CD45RO, underwent positive selection for CCR7 and left out terminally differentiated effector memory CD45RA+ cells. Measured with immunoSEQ multiplex PCR; TCRdb has only the in-frame clones, and not every one. The sample consists of roughly 2,000,000 clones, 93% of them appearing once. Source material: naive CD8+ T cells from PBMCs. All receptors derive from a young man in good health. Some clones in this sample may be carry-over from other donors' samples.

The chain couples TRBV12-5 to TRBJ2-2; D unresolved. V shed 7 bases and J shed 6 bases, with 9 bases lying between them. The CDR3 loop spans 12 amino acids. Germline CDR1 LGHNT, CDR2 FRNRAP. In DNA form, the CDR3 reads TGTGCTAGTGCCCTTGGGTCCGGGGAGCTGTTTTTT. Translated, it gives CASALGSGELFF.

The rearrangement links TRBV9 to TRBJ1-1; D ambiguous. The CDR3 sequence is 13 residues long. Per the germline V gene, CDR1 is SGDLS and CDR2 is YYNGEE. Trimming stripped 3 bases from V and 1 base from J, with 7 bases between. The DNA for the CDR3 is TGTGCCAGCAGCGCCGAGGGGAACACTGAAGCTTTCTTT. Its protein product is CASSAEGNTEAFF.

In the case of this clone: Different DNA sequences within this sample yield the same CDR3. This sequence joins TRBV5-1 and TRBJ2-1; D is uncertain. V dropped 0 bases and J dropped 4 bases, with 5 bases sitting between them. The CDR3 is 13 residues long. The germline CDR1 and CDR2 sequences are SGHRS and YFSETQ. The CDR3 spells CASSLVRYNEQFF. The DNA for the CDR3 is TGCGCCAGCAGCTTGGTCAGATACAATGAGCAGTTCTTC.

The chain employs TRBV7-9 and TRBJ2-7, with 7 bases matching TRBD1. The length of the CDR3 is 15 residues. After removal of 1 base from V and 1 base from J, the junction contained 4 bases not matched to a gene. Germline V lookup: CDR1 SEHNR, CDR2 FQNEAQ (reference sequence). CDR3 sequence reads: CASSLVGTASYEQYF. CDR3 coding DNA: TGTGCCAGCAGCTTAGTTGGGACAGCATCCTACGAGCAGTACTTC. The full variable domain, its missing parts supplied by reference TRBV7-9 and TRBJ2-7, is DTGVSQNPRHKITKRGQNVTFRCDPISEHNRLYWYRQTLGQGPEFLTYFQNEAQLEKSRLLSDRFSAERPKGSFSTLEIQRTEQGDSAMYLCASSLVGTASYEQYFGPGTRLTVT.

The rearrangement links TRBV12-5 to TRBJ2-2, with D tentatively TRBD2 (6 bases). The CDR3 sequence is 14 residues long. The germline V and J ends were trimmed by 8 bases and 1 base, with 11 bases remaining between them. Germline V gene sequence: CDR1 LGHNT, CDR2 FRNRAP. CDR3 nucleotide sequence: TGTGCTAGTCGGGCGGGATTGAACACCGGGGAGCTGTTTTTT. This encodes CASRAGLNTGELFF.

The chain couples TRBV7-9 to TRBJ1-1; a weak D match, TRBD1 (5 bases). The CDR3 spans 14 residues. CDR1 and CDR2 (germline): SEHNR, FQNEAQ (reference sequence). Trimming stripped 3 bases from V and 6 bases from J, with 14 bases between. As DNA, the CDR3 is TGTGCCAGCAGCTTCCCAGGAGCGGGGCCTGAAGCTTTCTTT. It is translated as CASSFPGAGPEAFF.

This clone was observed a single time. The chain combines TRBV9 with TRBJ1-2, with D possibly matching TRBD1 (6 bases). CDR1 SGDLS and CDR2 YYNGEE come from the germline V gene. V dropped 3 bases and J dropped 4 bases, with 16 bases sitting between them. The CDR3 sequence is 15 residues long. In DNA, the CDR3 is TGTGCCAGCAGCGGGAACAGGGAGGTGGGCTATGGCTACACCTTC. It is translated as CASSGNREVGYGYTF. Complete variable domain (other parts from reference TRBV9 and TRBJ1-2): DSGVTQTPKHLITATGQRVTLRCSPRSGDLSVYWYQQSLDQGLQFLIQYYNGEERAKGNILERFSAQQFPDLHSELNLSSLELGDSALYFCASSGNREVGYGYTFGSGTRLTVV.

Remarks on this clone: The same CDR3 can be traced to other DNA sequences in this sample. The rearrangement links TRBV5-6 to TRBJ2-7; perhaps TRBD2 as D (6 bases). CDR3 length equals 14 residues. Trimming took 0 bases from V and 3 from J, leaving 10 bases between them. Per the germline V gene, CDR1 is SGHDT and CDR2 is YYEEEE. CDR3: CASSLAGSGYEQYF. The DNA of the CDR3 is TGTGCCAGCAGCTTGGCGGGTAGCGGCTACGAGCAGTACTTC.

The chain employs TRBV27 and TRBJ2-3; 7 bases line up with TRBD2. Trimming cost V 6 bases and J 4 bases; bases outside gene matches: 4. This CDR3 is built from 13 residues. Germline V gene data show CDR1 as MNHEY and CDR2 as SMNVEV (reference sequence). For the CDR3, the DNA is TGTGCCAGCAGCGGACTAGATCCAGATACGCAGTATTTT. Its protein product is CASSGLDPDTQYF.

The chain carries TRBV4-2 and TRBJ1-1; TRBD1 might be the D (5 bases). The CDR3 has 13 residues. Germline loops: CDR1 LGHNA, CDR2 YNFKEQ. Trimming pared 8 bases from V and 1 base from J, leaving 11 bases between. DNA for the CDR3: TGTGCCAGCTTGGGACCCCCGAACACTGAAGCTTTCTTT. This translates into CASLGPPNTEAFF.

The chain links TRBV28 to TRBJ1-5; D remains ambiguous. V was trimmed by 3 bases and J by 0 bases, leaving 9 bases between them. This CDR3 is 15 amino acids long. Per the germline V gene, CDR1 is MDHEN and CDR2 is SYDVKM. Written as DNA, the CDR3 is TGTGCCAGCAGTTTCGGAGATTATAGCAATCAGCCCCAGCATTTT. This sequence encodes CASSFGDYSNQPQHF. The entire variable domain, with the rest obtained from reference TRBV28 and TRBJ1-5, is as follows: DVKVTQSSRYLVKRTGEKVFLECVQDMDHENMFWYRQDPGLGLRLIYFSYDVKMKEKGDIPEGYSVSREKKERFSLILESASTNQTSMYLCASSFGDYSNQPQHFGDGTRLSIL.

The CDR3 reads CASSLGARETQYF. For the CDR3, the DNA is TGTGCCAGCAGCTTAGGGGCCCGGGAGACCCAGTACTTC. V usage is TRBV7-9 and J usage is TRBJ2-5; D not resolved. Germline V gives CDR1 SEHNR, CDR2 FQNEAQ (reference sequence). This CDR3 region has 13 residues. V was pared by 1 base and J by 5 bases, with 8 bases between. The full variable domain, rest sourced from reference TRBV7-9 and TRBJ2-5, is DTGVSQNPRHKITKRGQNVTFRCDPISEHNRLYWYRQTLGQGPEFLTYFQNEAQLEKSRLLSDRFSAERPKGSFSTLEIQRTEQGDSAMYLCASSLGARETQYFGPGTRLLVL.

The chain carries TRBV5-4 and TRBJ2-7; a weak D match, TRBD1 (5 bases). The germline V gene has CDR1 SGHNT and CDR2 YYREEE (reference sequence). This CDR3 region has 15 residues. V was pared by 4 bases and J by 4 bases, with 18 bases between. The CDR3 loop reads CASSPVPQVTYEQYF. The CDR3 DNA is TGTGCCAGCAGCCCGGTTCCACAGGTGACATACGAGCAGTACTTC. Full variable domain (outside the CDR3, taken from reference TRBV5-4 and TRBJ2-7): ETGVTQSPTHLIKTRGQQVTLRCSSQSGHNTVSWYQQALGQGPQFIFQYYREEENGRGNFPPRFSGLQFPNYSSELNVNALELDDSALYLCASSPVPQVTYEQYFGPGTRLTVT.

The gene calls are TRBV6-6 and TRBJ1-1, with D uncertain. Germline V CDR1 and CDR2: MNHNY, SVGAGI (reference sequence). The CDR3 runs to 12 residues. The ends were cut back, 0 bases at V and 10 bases at J, with 9 bases in the middle. CDR3 DNA sequence: TGTGCCAGCAGTTACTCGAATGTTGGAGCTTTCTTT. Translating it yields CASSYSNVGAFF.

V and J are TRBV4-1 and TRBJ2-3; 8 nucleotides agree with TRBD1. The CDR3 sequence is 15 residues long. Germline V lookup: CDR1 MGHRA, CDR2 YSYEKL. The V and J ends lost 3 bases and 2 bases, in that order; junction bases with no gene match: 4. The CDR3 DNA is TGCGCCAGCAGCCACCGGACAGGGACCACAGATACGCAGTATTTT. Amino acids: CASSHRTGTTDTQYF.

The rearrangement links TRBV9 to TRBJ2-1; 8 bases line up with TRBD2. J was trimmed by 5 bases and V by 3 bases; bases with no gene match: 10. Germline CDR1 is SGDLS and CDR2 is YYNGEE. This CDR3 is built from 16 residues. The CDR3 DNA is TGTGCCAGCAGCGGGCGCGAACTAGCGGACCACAATGAGCAGTTCTTC. It codes for CASSGRELADHNEQFF. The complete variable domain, with remaining parts taken from reference TRBV9 and TRBJ2-1, reads DSGVTQTPKHLITATGQRVTLRCSPRSGDLSVYWYQQSLDQGLQFLIQYYNGEERAKGNILERFSAQQFPDLHSELNLSSLELGDSALYFCASSGRELADHNEQFFGPGTRLTVL.

The chain combines TRBV2 with TRBJ2-3, with D possibly TRBD1 on 6 matching bases. This CDR3 region has 14 residues. The germline gives CDR1 SNHLY, CDR2 FYNNEI. V lost 6 bases and J 0 bases, leaving 10 bases between the germline ends. This CDR3 reads CASRDRGSTDTQYF. The CDR3 DNA is TGTGCCAGCAGGGACAGAGGTAGCACAGATACGCAGTATTTT.

This clone was counted once. V and J are TRBV19 and TRBJ2-3, with D possibly being TRBD1 or TRBD2 (5 bases each). The germline gives CDR1 LNHDA, CDR2 SQIVND (reference sequence). CDR3 length: 15 residues. With 6 bases removed from V and 4 bases from J, the gap between germline ends came to 17 bases. DNA of the CDR3: TGTGCCAGTAGCGCACCGGGACGCTTAGCAGATACGCAGTATTTT. It translates to CASSAPGRLADTQYF.

The genes are TRBV6-6 and TRBJ2-7, with a tentative D call TRBD1 (6 bases). The CDR3 consists of 15 residues. V lost 2 bases and J lost 2, with 13 bases in between. Per germline, CDR1 MNHNY and CDR2 SVGAGI (reference sequence). The CDR3 nucleotides are TGTGCCAGCAGTTACCCCAGGGGTGGGACCTACGAGCAGTACTTC. It yields the protein CASSYPRGGTYEQYF.

The V call is TRBV5-5, the J call TRBJ2-7; TRBD1 agrees at 9 bases. The CDR3 covers 15 residues. The V segment lost 2 bases and the J segment 1 base; nucleotides outside the gene matches: 4. Per the germline V gene, CDR1 is SGHKS and CDR2 is YYEKEE (reference sequence). The CDR3 DNA is TGTGCCAGCAGCTTAAGGGACAGGGTTTCCTACGAGCAGTACTTC. It codes for CASSLRDRVSYEQYF.

This clone was counted a single time. This rearrangement joins TRBV28 to TRBJ2-5; tentative D call: TRBD2 (5 bases). In germline, CDR1 is MDHEN, CDR2 SYDVKM. Trimming took off 5 bases at V and 13 bases at J, with 14 bases between the two ends. This CDR3 comprises 11 residues. The CDR3 region has the DNA TGTGCCAGCAGTGCCGACTATGTCTGGTACTTC. This encodes CASSADYVWYF.